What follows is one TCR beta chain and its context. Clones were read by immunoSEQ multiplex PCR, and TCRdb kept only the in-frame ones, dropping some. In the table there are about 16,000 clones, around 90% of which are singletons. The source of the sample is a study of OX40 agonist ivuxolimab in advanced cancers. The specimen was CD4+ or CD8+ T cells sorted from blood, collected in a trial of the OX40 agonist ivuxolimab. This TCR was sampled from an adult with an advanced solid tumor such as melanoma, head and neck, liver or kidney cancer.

This CDR3 reads CASSHGSKSTYEQYF. The CDR3, as DNA: TGTGCCAGCAGCCACGGCTCCAAATCCACCTACGAGCAGTACTTC. The chain couples TRBV7-2 to TRBJ2-7, with D hard to call. CDR3 length: 15 amino acids. The V end lost 5 bases, the J end lost 2 bases, and 16 bases lay between the germline ends. Germline assignment: CDR1 SGHTA and CDR2 FQGNSA.